The 3 T cell receptor beta chains below were found in one sample sequenced in a study of shared clonotypes between healthy human individuals. Using immunoSEQ multiplex PCR, the repertoire was profiled, and TCRdb retains in-frame clones only, with some absent. This table holds hundreds of thousands of clones, 72% found once. Material for sequencing was memory CD4+ T cells sorted from blood. Subset reported: CD45RA-negative fraction. Source of these receptors: a woman aged 30 to 39 in good health.

The chain uses TRBV2 and TRBJ1-1; D perhaps matches TRBD1 (5 bases). This CDR3 is built from 12 residues. V was pared by 7 bases and J by 3 bases, with 9 bases between. Germline V gives CDR1 SNHLY, CDR2 FYNNEI. The CDR3 sequence: CASTQGHTEAFF. CDR3 coding DNA: TGTGCCAGCACGCAGGGTCACACTGAAGCTTTCTTT.

The gene calls are TRBV19 and TRBJ1-4; 7 bases are a match to TRBD1. Germline loops: CDR1 LNHDA, CDR2 SQIVND (reference sequence). Trimming took 6 bases from V and 8 from J; bases not matched to a gene: 9. This CDR3 comprises 14 residues. The CDR3 here is CASRATGSWEKLFF. The CDR3 nucleotides read TGTGCCAGTAGGGCGACAGGGTCTTGGGAAAAACTGTTTTTT. The whole variable domain, filled in from reference TRBV19 and TRBJ1-4, reads DGGITQSPKYLFRKEGQNVTLSCEQNLNHDAMYWYRQDPGQGLRLIYYSQIVNDFQKGDIAEGYSVSREKKESFPLTVTSAQKNPTAFYLCASRATGSWEKLFFGSGTQLSVL.

As for this clone: This CDR3 is also generated by other DNA sequences in the sample. The chain joins TRBV18 to TRBJ2-7, with D possibly being TRBD2 (5 bases). The V end lost 2 bases, the J end lost 3 bases, and 5 bases lay between the germline ends. Germline V gives CDR1 KGHSH, CDR2 LQKENI. The CDR3 totals 12 residues. The DNA of the CDR3 is TGTGCCAGCTCACCAGGGAGCTACGAGCAGTACTTC. As protein: CASSPGSYEQYF.